This T cell receptor (beta chain) was captured in a study of identical twins. TCRdb independently ran MiXCR on the 5' RACE reads; one entry per CDR3 protein. The table shows about 790,000 distinct CDR3 sequences, with 18% occurring only once. This CDR3 comprises 12 residues. From germline, CDR1 is SGHDT and CDR2 YYEEEE. J lost 10 bases, V lost 7 bases, and 9 bases had no gene match. This sample was shared with a second study, whose subject was T cells expressing NK-cell markers.

Source material: PBMCs. The sequence was collected from a young woman in good health. This rearrangement joins TRBV5-6 to TRBJ2-3, with 7 bases identical to TRBD1. The CDR3 loop is CASRTSGQAQYF. In nucleotides, the CDR3 is TGTGCCAGCCGTACGTCCGGACAGGCGCAGTATTTT.